Shown below are 19 T cell receptor beta chains from a single sample sequenced in a study of shared clonotypes between healthy human individuals. The table came from immunoSEQ multiplex PCR; TCRdb's copy has only in-frame clones and leaves some out. The table records 2,500,000 or so clones, roughly 93% of them present only once. Sequencing was performed on naive CD4+ T cells from PBMCs. Subset here: CD45RA+ positively selected. The receptor source for this set is a young man in good health. Some clones in this sample may be carry-over from other donors' samples.

This clone showed up just a few times. V and J are TRBV25-1 and TRBJ1-5, with a possible D match to TRBD1 (5 bases). There are 15 residues in the CDR3. CDR1 and CDR2 from the germline V gene are MGHDK and SYGVNS. Deletions cut 3 bases from V and 0 bases from J, with 9 bases between. The CDR3 DNA sequence: TGTGCCAGCAGTGACGGGGCCTATAGCAATCAGCCCCAGCATTTT. Translation: CASSDGAYSNQPQHF.

The rearrangement uses TRBV6-5 and TRBJ1-5, with a tentative D call TRBD1 (5 bases). The V and J ends lost 5 bases and 7 bases respectively, with 18 bases between them. The CDR3 is 15 residues long. Germline assignment: CDR1 MNHEY and CDR2 SVGAGI. CDR3 sequence (DNA): TGTGCCAGCAGTCCCGAAGGCCAGGGCGGGCAGCCCCAGCATTTT. It yields the protein CASSPEGQGGQPQHF.

The chain employs TRBV19 and TRBJ2-3; 9 nucleotides agree with TRBD1. The CDR3 sequence is 19 residues long. V lost 1 base and J lost 4; bases outside the gene matches: 15. CDR1 is LNHDA and CDR2 is SQIVND in the germline V gene (reference sequence). In nucleotides, the CDR3 is TGTGCCAGTAGTATAGTGGGAGTTGGGACAGGGATTCCGCCAGATACGCAGTATTTT. It codes for CASSIVGVGTGIPPDTQYF.

This clone appeared once. V gene TRBV7-9 combines with J gene TRBJ2-1; no definite D call. CDR3 length equals 13 residues. Germline CDR1 is SEHNR and CDR2 is FQNEAQ (reference sequence). V lost 5 bases, J lost 4 bases, and 9 bases lay in between. CDR3 nucleotide sequence: TGTGCCAGCAGCCCGCCCAATTACAATGAGCAGTTCTTC. This gives the protein CASSPPNYNEQFF.

V and J are TRBV5-8 and TRBJ1-2; no clear D. CDR3 length: 12 residues. Germline lookup yields CDR1 SGHTS and CDR2 YDEGEE. V lost 2 bases, J lost 7 bases, and 9 bases lay in between. CDR3 sequence: CASSFESSGYTF. The CDR3 nucleotides are TGTGCCAGCAGCTTTGAGAGCTCTGGCTACACCTTC.

The chain combines TRBV5-8 with TRBJ1-1, with TRBD1 as a possible D gene (6 bases). The CDR3 covers 12 residues. CDR1 SGHTS and CDR2 YDEGEE come from the germline V gene. Trimming pared 5 bases from V and 9 bases from J, leaving 14 bases between. CDR3 residues: CASSRTGSKAFF. The DNA for the CDR3 is TGTGCCAGCAGTCGTACAGGGTCAAAAGCTTTCTTT.

This clone has only a few counts. The V gene is TRBV5-1, the J gene TRBJ2-3; D unresolved. There are 13 residues in the CDR3. Trimming removed 4 bases at V and 10 bases at J, with 16 bases between. Germline loops: CDR1 SGHRS, CDR2 YFSETQ. DNA for the CDR3: TGCGCCAGCAGCCTGGAAAGTGGGGATGCGCAGTATTTT. This sequence encodes CASSLESGDAQYF.

CDR3 protein: CASSLGGPTQPQHF. DNA of the CDR3: TGTGCCAGCAGCTTAGGGGGGCCGACGCAGCCCCAGCATTTT. V and J are TRBV13 and TRBJ1-5; D possibly corresponds to TRBD1 (5 bases). The V gene's germline CDR1 is PRHDT and CDR2 FYEKMQ (reference sequence). The CDR3 length is 14 residues. Trimming cost V 0 bases and J 7 bases, with 10 bases left between them.

Worth noting for this clone: Other DNA sequences of this sample code for an identical CDR3. The V and J genes are TRBV13 and TRBJ2-5; no firm D call. The CDR3 runs 11 residues. V gave up 1 base and J gave up 3 bases, with 0 bases separating them. In germline, CDR1 is PRHDT, CDR2 FYEKMQ (reference sequence). Here the CDR3 reads CASSLEETQYF. The DNA of the CDR3 is TGTGCCAGCAGCTTAGAAGAGACCCAGTACTTC. The complete variable domain, with remaining parts taken from reference TRBV13 and TRBJ2-5, reads AAGVIQSPRHLIKEKRETATLKCYPIPRHDTVYWYQQGPGQDPQFLISFYEKMQSDKGSIPDRFSAQQFSDYHSELNMSSLELGDSALYFCASSLEETQYFGPGTRLLVL.

The genes are TRBV27 and TRBJ2-6; weak D call: TRBD2 (6 bases). Deletions cut 2 bases from V and 0 bases from J, with 8 bases between. The V gene's germline CDR1 is MNHEY and CDR2 SMNVEV (reference sequence). The CDR3 is made up of 16 amino acids. The DNA for the CDR3 is TGTGCCAGCAGTTTACGAGCGGGCTCTGGGGCCAACGTCCTGACTTTC. It codes for CASSLRAGSGANVLTF.

The J gene is TRBJ2-7, the V gene TRBV11-3, with 7 bases aligning to TRBD1. Per germline, CDR1 SGHNT and CDR2 YENEEA. The CDR3 consists of 13 residues. With 5 bases clipped from V and 3 bases from J, the junction kept 4 bases outside the gene matches. For the CDR3, the DNA is TGTGCCAGCAGCCCGGGGACAGACTACGAGCAGTACTTC. Amino acid sequence: CASSPGTDYEQYF.

In the case of this clone: The sample carries other DNA sequences with the same CDR3. This sequence joins TRBV9 and TRBJ2-5, with no clear D. Germline V gene sequence: CDR1 SGDLS, CDR2 YYNGEE. This CDR3 has 13 residues. V was cut by 0 bases and J by 5 bases, with 8 bases left in between. The CDR3 DNA reads as TGTGCCAGCAGCGTAGTGGGATCGGAGACCCAGTACTTC. Its translation: CASSVVGSETQYF.

The V gene is TRBV5-8, the J gene TRBJ1-1, with D possibly TRBD1 on 6 matching bases. There are 16 residues in the CDR3. V lost 1 base and J lost 0, with 13 bases in between. The germline gives CDR1 SGHTS, CDR2 YDEGEE. CDR3 bases: TGTGCCAGCAGCTTGAATAGGGGGATCATGAACACTGAAGCTTTCTTT. It translates to CASSLNRGIMNTEAFF.

The rearrangement links TRBV4-1 to TRBJ1-6, with D possibly matching TRBD1 (6 bases). Germline V CDR1 and CDR2: MGHRA, YSYEKL. V lost 1 base and J lost 0, with 13 bases in between. This CDR3 spans 18 amino acids. CDR3 nucleotides: TGCGCCAGCAGCCAAGTAAGGGACATCAACTCCTATAATTCACCCCTCCACTTT. Encoded protein: CASSQVRDINSYNSPLHF.

The chain carries TRBV7-2 and TRBJ2-3, with D perhaps TRBD1 (6 bases). V lost 5 bases and J 4 bases, leaving 13 bases between the germline ends. The germline V gene encodes CDR1 SGHTA and CDR2 FQGNSA. This CDR3 contains 14 residues. For the CDR3, the DNA is TGTGCCAGCAGCCCAACAGGGCGCGCAGATACGCAGTATTTT. It specifies CASSPTGRADTQYF.

This clone came up once. Within the sample, other DNA sequences also encode this same CDR3. The chain has TRBV6-5 and TRBJ1-1; D possibly corresponds to TRBD1 (6 bases). Germline CDR1 reads MNHEY; CDR2 reads SVGAGI. The ends were cut back, 6 bases at V and 2 bases at J, with 10 bases in the middle. This CDR3 contains 13 residues. This chain's CDR3 is CASRSRGNTEAFF. CDR3 nucleotides: TGTGCCAGCAGATCCAGGGGAAACACTGAAGCTTTCTTT.

Here the CDR3 DNA reads TGTGCCTGCAGGGGCAGGGGACAAGAGACCCAGTACTTC. It yields the protein CACRGRGQETQYF. J is TRBJ2-5 and V is TRBV19; TRBD1 is a possible D gene (6 bases). CDR1 LNHDA and CDR2 SQIVND come from the germline V gene (reference sequence). The CDR3 length is 13 residues. V was clipped by 11 bases and J by 2 bases, with 15 bases between them.

The rearrangement uses TRBV15 and TRBJ2-1; D is undetermined. Between the trimmed V and J ends, which lost 5 bases and 3 bases, there was a span of 8 bases. The CDR3 extends over 13 amino acids. The germline V gene has CDR1 LNHNV and CDR2 YYDKDF (reference sequence). The CDR3 loop reads CATSGSNYNEQFF. DNA for the CDR3: TGTGCCACCAGCGGAAGTAACTACAATGAGCAGTTCTTC.

The chain is built from TRBV5-4 and TRBJ2-2, with D unresolved. CDR3 length equals 15 residues. Trimming stripped 0 bases from V and 1 base from J, with 7 bases between. Germline loops: CDR1 SGHNT, CDR2 YYREEE (reference sequence). CDR3 bases: TGTGCCAGCAGCTTGGGCGCGGAGAACACCGGGGAGCTGTTTTTT. It specifies CASSLGAENTGELFF.